Presented here are 26 T cell receptor beta chains from one specimen sequenced in a study of blood T cell repertoires in COVID-19. Using immunoSEQ multiplex PCR, the repertoire was profiled, and TCRdb retains in-frame clones only, with some absent. Of 150,000 or so clones in the sample, over 65% are singletons; the top ten hold 3.5% to 5%. Material for sequencing was PBMCs or T cells enriched from blood (not recorded which). The receptors derive from a woman aged 50 to 60 who had recovered from COVID-19.

The rearrangement links TRBV15 to TRBJ1-5; TRBD1 is a possible D gene (5 bases). Germline values: CDR1 LNHNV, CDR2 YYDKDF (reference sequence). The CDR3 contains 13 residues. V shed 0 bases and J shed 10 bases, with 10 bases lying between them. The CDR3 region is CATSRDQGVPQHF. The DNA of the CDR3 is TGTGCCACCAGCAGAGATCAAGGGGTCCCCCAGCATTTT.

The DNA for the CDR3 is TGCAGTGCCAGTCAGAGGGGGCTTAACTATGGCTACACCTTC. Translating it yields CSASQRGLNYGYTF. The V gene is TRBV20-1, the J gene TRBJ1-2, with 7 bases that match TRBD1. The CDR3 contains 14 residues. Germline CDR1 is DFQATT and CDR2 is SNEGSKA (reference sequence). Germline trimming cut 6 bases from V and 1 base from J; bases unmatched to any gene: 8.

The rearrangement uses TRBV7-6 and TRBJ1-2; no firm D call. This CDR3 has 14 residues. V lost 5 bases to trimming and J lost 2 bases, with 12 bases between them. Germline values: CDR1 SGHVS, CDR2 FNYEAQ. The DNA of the CDR3 is TGTGCCAGCAGCCCGAGGAATCGGAACTATGGCTACACCTTC. It translates to CASSPRNRNYGYTF. Using reference TRBV7-6 and TRBJ1-2 for the parts outside the CDR3, the full variable domain is GAGVSQSPRYKVTKRGQDVALRCDPISGHVSLYWYRQALGQGPEFLTYFNYEAQQDKSGLPNDRFSAERPEGSISTLTIQRTEQRDSAMYRCASSPRNRNYGYTFGSGTRLTVV.

The J gene is TRBJ1-1, the V gene TRBV19; D not certain. Trimming left V 4 bases short and J 0 bases short, with 12 bases between. CDR1 is LNHDA and CDR2 is SQIVND in the germline V gene (reference sequence). The length of the CDR3 is 15 residues. This CDR3 is CASSRNWYMNTEAFF. DNA of the CDR3: TGTGCCAGTAGTAGAAACTGGTATATGAACACTGAAGCTTTCTTT.

CDR3 region: CASSLGASGSTDTQYF. The CDR3 nucleotides read TGCGCCAGCAGCTTGGGGGCTAGCGGGTCCACAGATACGCAGTATTTT. V and J are TRBV5-1 and TRBJ2-3; TRBD2 matches 8 bases. The ends lost 0 bases at V and 2 bases at J; junction bases unmatched: 5. This CDR3 is built from 16 residues. Looked up from germline, CDR1 is SGHRS and CDR2 is YFSETQ.

The chain recombines TRBV5-1 with TRBJ1-3; the D gene is possibly TRBD1 (6 bases). V lost 4 bases to trimming and J lost 4 bases, with 15 bases between them. The CDR3 has 15 amino acids. CDR1 and CDR2 (germline): SGHRS, YFSETQ. CDR3 sequence reads: CASSTTTGIGNTIYF. The CDR3 bases are TGCGCCAGCAGCACAACCACAGGGATAGGAAACACCATATATTTT.

The chain carries TRBV2 and TRBJ1-1; 9 positions match TRBD1. CDR1 SNHLY and CDR2 FYNNEI come from the germline V gene. The ends lost 9 bases at V and 4 bases at J; junction bases unmatched: 3. The CDR3 is made up of 12 amino acids. The CDR3 bases are TGTGCCAGGACAGGGGGTAGCACTGAAGCTTTCTTT. This sequence encodes CARTGGSTEAFF.

The V and J genes are TRBV12-3 or TRBV12-4 and TRBJ1-3, with D possibly being TRBD1 (5 bases). The germline V and J ends were trimmed by 5 bases and 7 bases, with 12 bases remaining between them. The CDR3 has 13 amino acids. For the CDR3, the DNA is TGTGCCAGCAGTGCAGGGTGGGATAACACCATATATTTT. As protein: CASSAGWDNTIYF.

The chain joins TRBV27 to TRBJ1-1; TRBD1 is a possible D gene (6 bases). CDR3 length: 15 residues. Trimming took off 1 base at V and 7 bases at J, with 16 bases between the two ends. Germline-derived CDR1 and CDR2 are MNHEY and SMNVEV (reference sequence). The CDR3 spells CASSLYSGVVGEAFF. DNA for the CDR3: TGTGCCAGCAGTTTATACTCAGGGGTCGTAGGTGAAGCTTTCTTT.

The chain has TRBV4-1 and TRBJ1-4; possible D gene TRBD1, 5 bases. This CDR3 comprises 18 residues. Germline V gene data show CDR1 as MGHRA and CDR2 as YSYEKL. Trimming left V 1 base short and J 0 bases short, with 15 bases between. In DNA form, the CDR3 reads TGCGCCAGCAGCCAAGCCGCAGGGCGCTCTGCAACTAATGAAAAACTGTTTTTT. Its translation is CASSQAAGRSATNEKLFF.

The chain recombines TRBV4-3 with TRBJ1-5; perhaps TRBD1 as D (6 bases). Trimming removed 2 bases from V and 1 base from J, with 9 bases in between. The CDR3 covers 15 residues. Germline CDR1 is LGHNA and CDR2 is YSLEER. The CDR3 DNA follows: TGCGCCAGCAGCCAAACAGGGAACAGCAATCAGCCCCAGCATTTT. Protein sequence: CASSQTGNSNQPQHF.

The CDR3 region is CASSPLWTGTNGYTF. The CDR3 region has the DNA TGTGCCAGCAGCCCCCTATGGACAGGAACTAATGGCTACACCTTC. The chain joins TRBV14 to TRBJ1-2, with TRBD1 matching over 7 bases. The CDR3 has 15 amino acids. With V trimmed by 4 bases and J by 6 bases, 11 bases remained unmatched. Germline CDR1 and CDR2: SGHDN and FVKESK.

The table lists this clone with a count of one. This chain joins TRBV7-8 and TRBJ1-1; D is possibly TRBD1 (6 bases). V lost 4 bases and J 1 base, leaving 13 bases between the germline ends. CDR3 length: 15 amino acids. Germline CDR1 SGHVS, CDR2 FQNEAQ. CDR3: CASSYRQDPNTEAFF. The CDR3 nucleotides read TGTGCCAGCAGCTACCGACAGGACCCGAACACTGAAGCTTTCTTT.

The chain has TRBV11-2 and TRBJ1-4, with 7 bases matching TRBD1. This CDR3 has 15 amino acids. In germline, CDR1 is SGHAT, CDR2 FQNNGV. The junction had 8 bases not matched to a gene; V was cut back by 5 bases and J by 5 bases. The CDR3 reads CASSTVGTENEKLFF. CDR3 in DNA: TGTGCCAGCAGCACAGTTGGGACAGAGAATGAAAAACTGTTTTTT.

V is TRBV19 and J is TRBJ1-1; TRBD1 is a possible D gene (6 bases). CDR1 LNHDA and CDR2 SQIVND come from the germline V gene (reference sequence). There are 15 residues in the CDR3. Trimming pared 6 bases from V and 0 bases from J, leaving 14 bases between. This CDR3 reads CASRIRDRMNTEAFF. The CDR3 DNA sequence: TGTGCCAGTAGGATCCGCGACAGGATGAACACTGAAGCTTTCTTT.

V gene TRBV29-1 combines with J gene TRBJ1-1, with a tentative D call TRBD1 (6 bases). The CDR3 extends over 14 amino acids. Germline values: CDR1 SQVTM, CDR2 ANQGSEA. The germline V and J ends were trimmed by 2 bases and 0 bases, with 10 bases remaining between them. The CDR3 DNA reads TGCAGCGTTGAAATAGGACAGCTGAACACTGAAGCTTTCTTT. It specifies CSVEIGQLNTEAFF.

The J gene is TRBJ1-6, the V gene TRBV6-5, with a possible D match to TRBD1 (5 bases). CDR1 is MNHEY and CDR2 is SVGAGI in the germline V gene. V was trimmed by 7 bases and J by 9 bases, leaving 19 bases between them. This CDR3 contains 15 residues. The CDR3 DNA is TGTGCCAGCACCAATACCCAGGGTAGGGGTTCACCCCTCCACTTT. It is translated as CASTNTQGRGSPLHF.

This clone was seen just once. V is TRBV11-2 and J is TRBJ1-1; 7 positions agree with TRBD1. CDR3 length: 15 amino acids. The V and J ends lost 6 bases and 3 bases, in that order; junction bases with no gene match: 10. Germline CDR1 SGHAT, CDR2 FQNNGV. The CDR3 spells CASRRAGTEYTEAFF. DNA for the CDR3: TGTGCCAGCAGACGAGCAGGGACAGAATACACTGAAGCTTTCTTT.

The chain recombines TRBV7-3 with TRBJ1-2; 9 bases are a match to TRBD1. The V and J ends lost 4 bases and 2 bases, in that order; junction bases with no gene match: 2. The CDR3 consists of 14 residues. Germline CDR1 SGHTA, CDR2 FQGTGA. The CDR3 loop reads CASSSGTGNYGYTF. CDR3 nucleotide sequence: TGTGCCAGCAGCTCCGGGACAGGGAACTATGGCTACACCTTC.

V gene TRBV7-8 combines with J gene TRBJ2-5; weak D call: TRBD2 (5 bases). Trimming shortened V by 8 bases and J by 5 bases, and 12 bases separated the two germline ends. This CDR3 spans 12 amino acids. CDR1 and CDR2 from the germline V gene are SGHVS and FQNEAQ. Written as DNA, the CDR3 is TGTGCCAGCCGCTCCACGGGGGAGACCCAGTACTTC. Translation: CASRSTGETQYF.

The chain combines TRBV29-1 with TRBJ1-2; D may be TRBD1 (5 bases). Trimming pared 4 bases from V and 2 bases from J, leaving 8 bases between. The CDR3 is 12 residues long. Per germline, CDR1 SQVTM and CDR2 ANQGSEA. The DNA for the CDR3 is TGCAGCGTTGGGACATCGAACTATGGCTACACCTTC. Translation: CSVGTSNYGYTF.

This chain joins TRBV10-3 and TRBJ2-1; 7 bases match TRBD2. From germline, CDR1 is ENHRY and CDR2 SYGVKD. The V gene end was trimmed by 0 bases and the J gene end by 8 bases; junction bases not matched to a gene: 13. The CDR3 runs to 17 residues. DNA for the CDR3: TGTGCCATCAGTGAGTCGAGATCTCGGCGGGGGTTGGATGAGCAGTTCTTC. This translates into CAISESRSRRGLDEQFF.

The chain links TRBV3-1 (or the pseudogene TRBV3-2) to TRBJ1-2, with TRBD1 identical over 8 bases. V lost 4 bases to trimming and J lost 1 base; unmatched junction nucleotides: 5. Germline values: CDR1 LGHDT, CDR2 YNNKEL (reference sequence). The CDR3 is 15 amino acids. The CDR3 region is CASSPRGQGNYGYTF. DNA for the CDR3: TGTGCCAGCAGCCCCCGAGGACAGGGTAACTATGGCTACACCTTC.

This chain connects TRBV5-4 to TRBJ1-4; weak D call: TRBD1 (6 bases). This CDR3 is 17 amino acids long. Germline-derived CDR1 and CDR2 are SGHNT and YYREEE (reference sequence). The germline V and J ends were trimmed by 4 bases and 2 bases, with 18 bases remaining between them. The CDR3 DNA reads as TGTGCCAGCAGCACCCAAGGGGCGGGGGGCACTAATGAAAAACTGTTTTTT. Translating gives CASSTQGAGGTNEKLFF.

The rearrangement joins TRBV19 to TRBJ2-2; 9 nucleotides match TRBD1. Germline CDR1 and CDR2: LNHDA and SQIVND (reference sequence). With V trimmed by 11 bases and J by 1 base, 17 bases remained unmatched. The CDR3 has 18 amino acids. Here the CDR3 DNA reads TGTGCCGTCTACCCCGGGACAGGGTACGGTGGGAACACCGGGGAGCTGTTTTTT. Protein: CAVYPGTGYGGNTGELFF.

This clone has just one count. The chain's CDR3 is CASRRGQETQYF. The CDR3 coding sequence is TGTGCCAGCAGGCGAGGGCAAGAGACCCAGTACTTC. This chain uses TRBV3-1 (or the pseudogene TRBV3-2) with TRBJ2-5; D may be TRBD2 (5 bases). This CDR3 is built from 12 residues. The germline V gene encodes CDR1 LGHDT and CDR2 YNNKEL (reference sequence). Trimming stripped 6 bases from V and 2 bases from J, with 7 bases between.